These 31 T cell receptor beta chains share one sample of origin, sequenced in a study of metastatic and nonmetastatic thyroid tumors. All patients were untreated before thyroid surgery. TCRdb re-called clones from the PCR reads using MiXCR. Of several thousand clones in the sample, approximately 35% were seen once. The sample taken for sequencing was adjacent normal tissue. The receptors originated from a female donor with papillary thyroid cancer or a benign thyroid nodule (not recorded which). Some clones in this sample may be carry-over from other donors' samples.

The rearrangement links TRBV4-1 to TRBJ2-7; 7 nucleotides align to TRBD2. CDR1 MGHRA and CDR2 YSYEKL come from the germline V gene. The CDR3 consists of 16 residues. J gave up 5 bases and V 1 base, and 11 bases lay outside the gene matches. CDR3: CASSQAGGRFLDEQYF. In DNA form, the CDR3 reads TGCGCCAGCAGCCAAGCGGGAGGCAGGTTCCTCGACGAGCAGTACTTC.

This clone has only a few counts. This CDR3 is also generated by other DNA sequences in the sample. The chain has TRBV12-3 or TRBV12-4 and TRBJ1-1; 7 nucleotides line up with TRBD1. Losses at the gene ends were 3 bases for V and 1 base for J; bases not matched to a gene: 5. This CDR3 is built from 15 residues. The CDR3 DNA sequence: TGTGCCAGCAGTTTTATCCAGGGGGAGAACACTGAAGCTTTCTTT. Amino acids: CASSFIQGENTEAFF.

The V call is TRBV5-5, the J call TRBJ2-7; TRBD1 matches 8 bases. V dropped 2 bases and J dropped 2; count of bases not matched to a gene: 6. This CDR3 contains 15 residues. Germline assignment: CDR1 SGHKS and CDR2 YYEKEE (reference sequence). CDR3 DNA: TGTGCCAGCAGCTTAGGACAGGGAAAGCCCTACGAGCAGTACTTC. It translates to CASSLGQGKPYEQYF. The full variable domain, with the rest looked up from reference TRBV5-5 and TRBJ2-7, is DAGVTQSPTHLIKTRGQQVTLRCSPISGHKSVSWYQQVLGQGPQFIFQYYEKEERGRGNFPDRFSARQFPNYSSELNVNALLLGDSALYLCASSLGQGKPYEQYFGPGTRLTVT.

On this clone: The junction and the germline gene differ at one end; a read error may be behind it. The sample contains more than one DNA sequence encoding this CDR3. The chain is built from TRBV30 and TRBJ2-2; D might be TRBD2 (6 bases). Per germline, CDR1 GTSNPN and CDR2 SVGIG (reference sequence). This CDR3 comprises 14 residues. This CDR3 reads CDSSRDGGTGELFF. The CDR3 region has the DNA TGTGACTCCAGCCGGGACGGAGGGACCGGGGAGCTTTTTTTT.

This clone was counted a few times. V usage is TRBV6-5 and J usage is TRBJ2-7, with 14 bases that match TRBD2. The V gene end was trimmed by 4 bases and the J gene end by 9 bases; junction bases not matched to a gene: 11. The CDR3 extends over 16 amino acids. Germline V gives CDR1 MNHEY, CDR2 SVGAGI. This CDR3 is CASSSHSGLAGEVQYF. The DNA for the CDR3 is TGTGCCAGCAGTTCCCATTCGGGACTAGCGGGAGAGGTGCAGTACTTC.

The chain employs TRBV19 and TRBJ1-2; the D is unclear. The CDR3 is made up of 13 amino acids. The V gene lost 3 bases and the J gene lost 3 bases, with 8 bases spanning the gap. Germline assignment: CDR1 LNHDA and CDR2 SQIVND (reference sequence). CDR3 residues: CASSMDGYYGYTF. DNA of the CDR3: TGTGCCAGTAGTATGGACGGCTACTATGGCTACACCTTC.

The rearrangement links TRBV6-1 to TRBJ1-1; possible D gene TRBD1, 6 bases. The V end was cut by 6 bases, the J end by 1 base, with 12 bases between. There are 14 residues in the CDR3. Per germline, CDR1 MNHNS and CDR2 SASEGT. The CDR3 coding sequence is TGTGCCAGCAGACTACAGGGTGGGAACACTGAAGCTTTCTTT. It encodes CASRLQGGNTEAFF.

This clone was observed a handful of times. The J gene is TRBJ1-6, the V gene TRBV12-3 or TRBV12-4; D is ambiguous. The V end lost 1 base, the J end lost 10 bases, and 2 bases lay between the germline ends. The CDR3 is 11 amino acids. CDR3 DNA sequence: TGTGCCAGCAGTTTAGAATCACCCCTCCACTTT. Translating gives CASSLESPLHF.

Concerning this clone: Relative to the germline gene, one junction end is altered; a read error may explain this. The V and J genes are TRBV19 and TRBJ1-2, with D perhaps TRBD1 (6 bases). The CDR3 contains 15 residues. Germline V gene data show CDR1 as LNHDA and CDR2 as SQIVND (reference sequence). Here the CDR3 reads CASSKVRQENYVYTF. CDR3 in DNA: TGTGCCAGTAGTAAAGTTAGACAGGAGAACTATGTCTACACCTTC.

This clone showed up just once. A read error may account for a junction end that differs from germline. The chain uses TRBV5-1 and TRBJ2-2; D possibly uses TRBD1 or TRBD2 (6 bases each). This CDR3 has 17 amino acids. Germline CDR1 is SGHRS and CDR2 is YFSETQ. The CDR3 region is CASSLGRGLSNTGVLFF. CDR3 sequence (DNA): TGCGCCAGCAGCTTGGGCAGGGGACTTTCGAACACCGGGGTGCTGTTTTTT.

CDR3 sequence: CASSGQGAAYEQYF. For the CDR3, the DNA is TGTGCCAGCAGTGGACAGGGGGCGGCCTACGAGCAGTACTTC. The V gene is TRBV27, the J gene TRBJ2-7; 11 nucleotides match TRBD1. CDR3 length equals 14 residues. The trim removed 5 bases at V and 2 bases at J, leaving 2 bases unmatched. Germline assignment: CDR1 MNHEY and CDR2 SMNVEV (reference sequence).

The chain joins TRBV11-2 to TRBJ2-3, with D perhaps matching TRBD2 (5 bases). V was clipped by 0 bases and J by 4 bases, with 8 bases between them. This CDR3 has 14 residues. Germline-derived CDR1 and CDR2 are SGHAT and FQNNGV. The CDR3 bases are TGTGCCAGCAGCTTAGATGGGCGGGCAGATACGCAGTATTTT. Translated, it gives CASSLDGRADTQYF.

The J gene is TRBJ2-7, the V gene TRBV13; 12 nucleotides line up with TRBD2. The germline V gene has CDR1 PRHDT and CDR2 FYEKMQ (reference sequence). The CDR3 has 21 residues. With V trimmed by 5 bases and J by 3 bases, 23 bases remained unmatched. CDR3 in amino acids: CASSSSRDRVGTSGSLYEQYF. CDR3 DNA sequence: TGTGCCAGCAGCAGTTCACGGGACAGGGTCGGGACTAGCGGGTCACTCTACGAGCAGTACTTC.

There are a few counts of this clone. The chain combines TRBV28 with TRBJ2-7; TRBD2 aligns across 8 bases. J was trimmed by 0 bases and V by 8 bases; bases with no gene match: 6. The CDR3 is made up of 14 amino acids. Germline loops: CDR1 MDHEN, CDR2 SYDVKM. CDR3 nucleotide sequence: TGTGCCAGCCGCCGGGGGGGTGCCTCCTACGAGCAGTACTTC. Encoded protein: CASRRGGASYEQYF.

The chain employs TRBV6-1 and TRBJ1-6; 10 bases agree with TRBD1. J lost 8 bases, V lost 5 bases, and 6 bases had no gene match. Germline V lookup: CDR1 MNHNS, CDR2 SASEGT. The CDR3 runs 15 residues. The CDR3 nucleotides read TGTGCCAGCAGTACCGACAGGGGGCGAGATTCACCCCTCCACTTT. It translates to CASSTDRGRDSPLHF.

The chain uses TRBV30 and TRBJ1-3; D gene unclear. Between the trimmed V and J ends, which lost 4 bases and 1 base, there was a span of 5 bases. CDR3 size: 12 residues. CDR1 and CDR2 (germline): GTSNPN, SVGIG (reference sequence). The CDR3 loop reads CAWKKSGNTIYF. In DNA form, the CDR3 reads TGTGCCTGGAAGAAGTCTGGAAACACCATATATTTT.

Within the sample, this clone is medium-sized. The chain has TRBV15 and TRBJ2-1; 13 positions agree with TRBD2. Germline V gene data show CDR1 as LNHNV and CDR2 as YYDKDF (reference sequence). After removal of 1 base from V and 5 bases from J, the junction contained 8 bases not matched to a gene. This CDR3 is 18 amino acids long. This CDR3 reads CATSRGTSGSCPHNEQFF. The CDR3 DNA reads as TGTGCCACCAGCAGAGGGACTAGCGGGAGTTGTCCACACAATGAGCAGTTCTTC.

This clone was counted between two and nine times. The rearrangement uses TRBV5-1 and TRBJ2-7; D is possibly TRBD1 (5 bases). CDR1 and CDR2 (germline): SGHRS, YFSETQ. The CDR3 spans 16 residues. V was pared by 1 base and J by 1 base, with 15 bases between. The CDR3 here is CASSLNQQGLSYEQYF. The DNA for the CDR3 is TGCGCCAGCAGCTTGAATCAGCAGGGATTATCCTACGAGCAGTACTTC.

The chain uses TRBV5-1 and TRBJ1-3, with 7 nucleotides matching TRBD1. This CDR3 is 15 amino acids long. Germline assignment: CDR1 SGHRS and CDR2 YFSETQ. J was trimmed by 4 bases and V by 4 bases; bases with no gene match: 8. CDR3 loop: CASSPLTGTGNTIYF. The CDR3 DNA reads as TGCGCCAGCAGCCCCCTGACAGGGACCGGAAACACCATATATTTT.

A few counts support this clone. V usage is TRBV19 and J usage is TRBJ1-3; D is undetermined. From germline, CDR1 is LNHDA and CDR2 SQIVND (reference sequence). V was trimmed by 3 bases and J by 0 bases, leaving 9 bases between them. This CDR3 spans 15 amino acids. The CDR3: CASSMGANSGNTIYF. CDR3 DNA: TGTGCCAGTAGTATGGGAGCCAACTCTGGAAACACCATATATTTT.

This chain joins TRBV6-2 or TRBV6-3 and TRBJ2-7, with no clear D. V lost 2 bases and J lost 3, with 14 bases in between. The length of the CDR3 is 15 residues. Germline assignment: CDR1 MNHEY and CDR2 SVGEGT. The CDR3 DNA reads as TGTGCCAGCAGTTACGTGGAAGGGTTCAACTACGAGCAGTACTTC. Amino acid sequence: CASSYVEGFNYEQYF.

This clone was counted a few times. This sequence joins TRBV27 and TRBJ2-5; 8 nucleotides match TRBD2. CDR1 is MNHEY and CDR2 is SMNVEV in the germline V gene (reference sequence). J was trimmed by 5 bases and V by 3 bases; bases with no gene match: 2. CDR3 length: 13 residues. The DNA of the CDR3 is TGTGCCAGCAGTTTTTCGGGGGGGGAGACCCAGTACTTC. It translates to CASSFSGGETQYF.

The CDR3 DNA follows: TGTGCCAGCAGTGGGCAGTTCTTC. Residues: CASSGQFF. The chain uses TRBV28 and TRBJ2-1; no firm D call. V was shortened by 5 bases and J by 12 bases, with 2 bases between the two germline ends. Germline V gene lookup returns CDR1 MDHEN and CDR2 SYDVKM. The CDR3 has 8 amino acids.

CDR3 in DNA: TGTGCCAGCAGTGAACAGGGGGTTGGCAATCAGCCCCAGCATTTT. The encoded protein is CASSEQGVGNQPQHF. J is TRBJ1-5 and V is TRBV2; 7 nucleotides line up with TRBD1. Germline V lookup: CDR1 SNHLY, CDR2 FYNNEI. CDR3 size: 15 residues. V shed 2 bases and J 2 bases; nucleotides not matched to a gene: 3. Filled out from reference TRBV2 and TRBJ1-5, the complete variable domain reads EPEVTQTPSHQVTQMGQEVILRCVPISNHLYFYWYRQILGQKVEFLVSFYNNEISEKSEIFDDQFSVERPDGSNFTLKIRSTKLEDSAMYFCASSEQGVGNQPQHFGDGTRLSIL.

V and J are TRBV7-9 and TRBJ2-2; no firm D call. Trimming shortened V by 1 base and J by 9 bases, and 15 bases separated the two germline ends. The CDR3 spans 15 residues. The germline V gene encodes CDR1 SEHNR and CDR2 FQNEAQ (reference sequence). CDR3 in DNA: TGTGCCAGCAGCTTAGAGGCAGCATTTGGTCGGGAGCTGTTTTTT. Translated: CASSLEAAFGRELFF.

This clone has a handful of counts. The chain employs TRBV19 and TRBJ1-5; D unclear. Germline values: CDR1 LNHDA, CDR2 SQIVND (reference sequence). V was shortened by 10 bases and J by 2 bases, with 12 bases between the two germline ends. The CDR3 is 13 residues long. The CDR3 DNA sequence: TGTGCCACTAAGAGGGTGGGCAATCAGCCCCAGCATTTT. Amino acid sequence: CATKRVGNQPQHF. Complete variable domain (other parts from reference TRBV19 and TRBJ1-5): DGGITQSPKYLFRKEGQNVTLSCEQNLNHDAMYWYRQDPGQGLRLIYYSQIVNDFQKGDIAEGYSVSREKKESFPLTVTSAQKNPTAFYLCATKRVGNQPQHFGDGTRLSIL.

The V gene is TRBV28, the J gene TRBJ1-1; no reliable D call. The V and J ends lost 6 bases and 1 base respectively, with 18 bases between them. Germline values: CDR1 MDHEN, CDR2 SYDVKM. This CDR3 comprises 16 residues. For the CDR3, the DNA is TGTGCCAGCAGCGACCCCGGATCGGTTGGGAACACTGAAGCTTTCTTT. This translates into CASSDPGSVGNTEAFF.

The J gene is TRBJ1-1, the V gene TRBV5-1; perhaps TRBD1 as D (5 bases). CDR1 and CDR2 from the germline V gene are SGHRS and YFSETQ. This CDR3 has 12 residues. V lost 4 bases to trimming and J lost 11 bases, with 15 bases between them. This chain's CDR3 is CASSLDGGAAFF. The CDR3 DNA follows: TGCGCCAGCAGCCTTGACGGGGGAGCGGCTTTCTTT.

The chain links TRBV20-1 to TRBJ2-5; no definite D call. Germline values: CDR1 DFQATT, CDR2 SNEGSKA (reference sequence). The CDR3 spans 12 residues. The V and J ends lost 3 bases and 1 base respectively, with 6 bases between them. In DNA form, the CDR3 reads TGCAGTGCTAGCGGGCCCCAAGAGACCCAGTACTTC. Translating gives CSASGPQETQYF.

CDR3 sequence (DNA): TGCAGTGCTGACTTCTCCCCGATGGGCACTGAAGCTTTCTTT. Protein sequence: CSADFSPMGTEAFF. The genes are TRBV20-1 and TRBJ1-1; D not resolved. Per the germline V gene, CDR1 is DFQATT and CDR2 is SNEGSKA (reference sequence). The CDR3 length is 14 residues. The V end lost 5 bases, the J end lost 4 bases, and 17 bases lay between the germline ends.

The chain has TRBV19 and TRBJ1-4; TRBD1 matches at 10 bases. The CDR3 contains 14 residues. V shed 9 bases, J shed 10 bases, and the junction held 11 bases outside the gene matches. The V gene's germline CDR1 is LNHDA and CDR2 SQIVND (reference sequence). The CDR3 bases are TGTGCCAGCAGCCTTCGACAGGGGGCGGGAAAACTGTTTTTT. This codes for CASSLRQGAGKLFF.